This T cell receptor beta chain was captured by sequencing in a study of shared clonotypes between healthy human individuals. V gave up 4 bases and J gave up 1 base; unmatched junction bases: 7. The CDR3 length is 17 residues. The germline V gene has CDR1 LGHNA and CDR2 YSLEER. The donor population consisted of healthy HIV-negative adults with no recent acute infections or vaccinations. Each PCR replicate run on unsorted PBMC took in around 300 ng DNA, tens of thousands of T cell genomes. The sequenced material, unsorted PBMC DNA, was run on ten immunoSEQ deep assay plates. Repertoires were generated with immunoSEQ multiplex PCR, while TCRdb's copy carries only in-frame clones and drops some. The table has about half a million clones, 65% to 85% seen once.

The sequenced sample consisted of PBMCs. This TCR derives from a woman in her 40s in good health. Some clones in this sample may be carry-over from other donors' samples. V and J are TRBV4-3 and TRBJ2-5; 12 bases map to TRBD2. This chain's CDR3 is CASSPGGLAGTQETQYF. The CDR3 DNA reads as TGCGCCAGCAGCCCAGGCGGACTAGCGGGGACCCAAGAGACCCAGTACTTC.